This T cell receptor (beta chain) was obtained from a study of type 1 and type 2 diabetes patients. Overall study context: Samples came from type 1 diabetic, type 2 diabetic or nondiabetic people, recruited in China.

The PCR template was genomic DNA. Amplification of the beta chain CDR3 used 30 forward and 13 reverse multiplex primers. TCRdb itself ran the multiplex PCR reads through MiXCR, one entry per CDR3 protein. This table holds a few hundred thousand distinct CDR3 sequences, around 47% found once. Trimming shortened V by 5 bases and J by 1 base, and 10 bases separated the two germline ends. The germline V gene encodes CDR1 SGHVS and CDR2 FNYEAQ. The CDR3 covers 14 residues. Points on this clonotype: Since no conserved phenylalanine or tryptophan closes the CDR3, a read error is the likely cause.

Sequencing input: peripheral blood mononuclear cells (PBMCs). V is TRBV7-6 and J is TRBJ2-3; the D gene is possibly TRBD2 (6 bases). The TCR comes from a man between 18 and 35 years old with type 2 diabetes. CDR3 residues: CASSTSGGTDTQYS. CDR3 sequence (DNA): TGTGCCAGCAGCACCTCGGGGGGCACAGATACGCAGTATTCT.